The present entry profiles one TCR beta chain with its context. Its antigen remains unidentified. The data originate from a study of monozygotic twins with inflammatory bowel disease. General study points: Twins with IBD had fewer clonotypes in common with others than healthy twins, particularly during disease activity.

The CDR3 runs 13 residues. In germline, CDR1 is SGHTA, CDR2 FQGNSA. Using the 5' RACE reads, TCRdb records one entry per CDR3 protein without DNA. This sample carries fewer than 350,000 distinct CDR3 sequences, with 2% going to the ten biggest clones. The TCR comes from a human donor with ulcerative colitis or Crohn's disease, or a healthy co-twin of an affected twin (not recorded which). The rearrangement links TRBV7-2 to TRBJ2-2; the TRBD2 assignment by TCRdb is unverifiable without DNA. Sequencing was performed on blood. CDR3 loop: CASSPQRAGELFF.